These T cell receptor beta chains were read from a single sample in a study of blood T cell repertoires in COVID-19. Assay: immunoSEQ multiplex PCR; the TCRdb copy retains only in-frame clones and omits some. The data hold some 100,000 clones, with just over 85% observed a single time. Sequencing was performed on peripheral blood. The receptors here all came from a woman in her 70s with acute or convalescent COVID-19. CDR3s include the opening cysteine and the closing phenylalanine or tryptophan. Each record gives: J gene, D gene, clone size, V gene, CDR3 DNA, CDR3 protein. A D gene is named only where the DNA matches it firmly. Expanded clones are given a class, and other clones once, few, many or no size at all.

j_call: TRBJ2-1
d_call: .
clone_size: once
v_call: TRBV13
cdr3_nt: TGTGCCAGCAGCTTAGGTTTACTCCCAGGAGGGAATGAGCAGTTCTTC
cdr3_aa: CASSLGLLPGGNEQFF

j_call: TRBJ2-1
d_call: .
clone_size: .
v_call: TRBV7-6
cdr3_nt: TGTGCCAGCAGCTTAGCTAGGGCGGGGAGCTCCTACAATGAGCAGTTCTTC
cdr3_aa: CASSLARAGSSYNEQFF

j_call: TRBJ2-3
d_call: .
clone_size: .
v_call: TRBV5-4
cdr3_nt: TGTGCCAGCAGCTTGGTGGGGAGCGGGTCGGATACGCAGTATTTT
cdr3_aa: CASSLVGSGSDTQYF

j_call: TRBJ2-6
d_call: TRBD1
clone_size: .
v_call: TRBV19
cdr3_nt: TGTGCCAGTGGGGTTAGAGGACAGGGAGTCGGGGCCAACGTCCTGACTTTC
cdr3_aa: CASGVRGQGVGANVLTF

j_call: TRBJ1-1
d_call: .
clone_size: .
v_call: TRBV6-2/TRBV6-3
cdr3_nt: TGTGCCAGCAGTTACCCACATTGGAGGGTTGACACTGAAGCTTTCTTT
cdr3_aa: CASSYPHWRVDTEAFF

j_call: TRBJ1-2
d_call: .
clone_size: once
v_call: TRBV15
cdr3_nt: TGTGCCACGGAGAACGGGGATATGGGTGGCTACACCTTC
cdr3_aa: CATENGDMGGYTF

j_call: TRBJ2-1
d_call: .
clone_size: .
v_call: TRBV9
cdr3_nt: TGTGCCAGCAGCCCGCGCCCCCGCCGACAGTCCTACAATGAGCAGTTCTTC
cdr3_aa: CASSPRPRRQSYNEQFF

j_call: TRBJ2-3
d_call: TRBD2
clone_size: .
v_call: TRBV5-1
cdr3_nt: TGCGCCAGCAGCCTTAGCGGGGCCCGCACAGATACGCAGTATTTT
cdr3_aa: CASSLSGARTDTQYF

j_call: TRBJ1-1
d_call: TRBD1
clone_size: .
v_call: TRBV5-1
cdr3_nt: TGCGCCAGCAGCCCCGACAGGGGAAACACTGAAGCTTTCTTT
cdr3_aa: CASSPDRGNTEAFF

j_call: TRBJ1-2
d_call: TRBD1
clone_size: .
v_call: TRBV9
cdr3_nt: TGTGCCAGCAGCCCTCCGGTACAGGGGAGGAATGGCTACACCTTC
cdr3_aa: CASSPPVQGRNGYTF

j_call: TRBJ1-5
d_call: TRBD1
clone_size: .
v_call: TRBV10-3
cdr3_nt: TGTGCCATCAGTGAGTCGGTAGGGGGCCCTCAGCCCCAGCATTTT
cdr3_aa: CAISESVGGPQPQHF

j_call: TRBJ2-7
d_call: .
clone_size: once
v_call: TRBV2
cdr3_nt: TGTGCCAGCAGAGGAGTTAACTACGAGCAGTACTTC
cdr3_aa: CASRGVNYEQYF

j_call: TRBJ1-2
d_call: .
clone_size: .
v_call: TRBV5-5
cdr3_nt: TGTGCCAGCAGCTTGTGGGGGGACGGAAACCTGGGCTATGGCTACACCTTC
cdr3_aa: CASSLWGDGNLGYGYTF

j_call: TRBJ1-5
d_call: TRBD1
clone_size: .
v_call: TRBV6-5
cdr3_nt: TGTGCCAGCAGACAGACAGGGTGGAGCAATCAGCCCCAGCATTTT
cdr3_aa: CASRQTGWSNQPQHF

j_call: TRBJ1-2
d_call: TRBD1
clone_size: .
v_call: TRBV6-8
cdr3_nt: TGTGCCAGCAGCCTCTCCCTACCGGACAGGCCAACGAGTGGCTACACCTTC
cdr3_aa: CASSLSLPDRPTSGYTF

j_call: TRBJ2-7
d_call: TRBD2
clone_size: .
v_call: TRBV29-1
cdr3_nt: TGCAGCGTTACTGCGGGACTAGCGGGAGGGGAGCAGTACTTC
cdr3_aa: CSVTAGLAGGEQYF

j_call: TRBJ1-4
d_call: .
clone_size: few
v_call: TRBV1
cdr3_nt: TGCACCAGCAGCCAAGATGTGTGGACTAAAGGGAACGAAAAACTGTTTTTT
cdr3_aa: CTSSQDVWTKGNEKLFF

j_call: TRBJ2-7
d_call: .
clone_size: .
v_call: TRBV19
cdr3_nt: TGTGCCAGTCGATGGGGGGGCGGGACCGGCTACGAGCAGTACTTC
cdr3_aa: CASRWGGGTGYEQYF

j_call: TRBJ2-3
d_call: TRBD1
clone_size: .
v_call: TRBV27
cdr3_nt: TGTGCCAGCAGTCACCGGTGGGACAGGGGTTTATATACGCAGTATTTT
cdr3_aa: CASSHRWDRGLYTQYF

j_call: TRBJ2-3
d_call: .
clone_size: .
v_call: TRBV5-1
cdr3_nt: TGCGCCAGCAGCTTGGAGGGGCCTCACACAGATACGCAGTATTTT
cdr3_aa: CASSLEGPHTDTQYF

j_call: TRBJ2-1
d_call: TRBD2
clone_size: once
v_call: TRBV5-1
cdr3_nt: TGCGCCAGCAGAGGGACTAGCGGGGGGCTTTCCGATGAGCAGTTCTTC
cdr3_aa: CASRGTSGGLSDEQFF

j_call: TRBJ1-2
d_call: TRBD1
clone_size: .
v_call: TRBV28
cdr3_nt: TGTGCCAGCTTTCACCAGACAGGGTCCTATGGCTACACCTTC
cdr3_aa: CASFHQTGSYGYTF

j_call: TRBJ2-5
d_call: TRBD2
clone_size: .
v_call: TRBV7-6
cdr3_nt: TGTGCCAGCAGCTTAAAGGCTAGCGGGGGGGCGAGAGAGACCCAGTACTTC
cdr3_aa: CASSLKASGGARETQYF

j_call: TRBJ2-3
d_call: TRBD2
clone_size: .
v_call: TRBV29-1
cdr3_nt: TGCAGCACTGGAGGACTAGCGACAGATACGCAGTATTTT
cdr3_aa: CSTGGLATDTQYF

j_call: TRBJ2-7
d_call: TRBD1
clone_size: .
v_call: TRBV2
cdr3_nt: TGTGCCAGCAGTGAGATTCGGGGACAGGGGGTCGAGCAGTACTTC
cdr3_aa: CASSEIRGQGVEQYF

j_call: TRBJ2-7
d_call: TRBD1
clone_size: .
v_call: TRBV27
cdr3_nt: TGTGCCAGCAGTAAAGCTTTTGGACAGGGGGACTACGAGCAGTACTTC
cdr3_aa: CASSKAFGQGDYEQYF

j_call: TRBJ2-2
d_call: .
clone_size: .
v_call: TRBV11-2
cdr3_nt: TGTGCCAGCAGCTCCCCATATTTAGCGTCCGGGGAGCTGTTTTTT
cdr3_aa: CASSSPYLASGELFF

j_call: TRBJ2-7
d_call: TRBD1
clone_size: .
v_call: TRBV5-1
cdr3_nt: TGCGCCAGCAGATCACAGGGGAGCTCCTACGAGCAGTACTTC
cdr3_aa: CASRSQGSSYEQYF

j_call: TRBJ2-7
d_call: .
clone_size: .
v_call: TRBV10-2
cdr3_nt: TGCGCCAGCAGTGAGACTGCGGAGGGCCCCTCCTACGAGCAGTACTTC
cdr3_aa: CASSETAEGPSYEQYF

j_call: TRBJ2-7
d_call: .
clone_size: .
v_call: TRBV11-2
cdr3_nt: TGTGCCAGCAGCTCCTGGACAGCCTACGAGCAGTACTTC
cdr3_aa: CASSSWTAYEQYF

j_call: TRBJ2-7
d_call: .
clone_size: .
v_call: TRBV6-5
cdr3_nt: TGTGCCAGCAGTTACACGGGTGGCTACGAGCAGTACTTC
cdr3_aa: CASSYTGGYEQYF

j_call: TRBJ2-7
d_call: .
clone_size: .
v_call: TRBV7-9
cdr3_nt: TGTGCCAGCAGCCGAGGGACTTCCTACGAGCAGTACTTC
cdr3_aa: CASSRGTSYEQYF

j_call: TRBJ2-7
d_call: .
clone_size: .
v_call: TRBV5-6
cdr3_nt: TGTGCCAGCAGCCAGTCCGGGACATCCTACGAGCAGTACTTC
cdr3_aa: CASSQSGTSYEQYF

j_call: TRBJ2-1
d_call: .
clone_size: .
v_call: TRBV6-2/TRBV6-3
cdr3_nt: TGTGCCAGCAGTTACTGGAGCGGGAATGAGCAGTTCTTC
cdr3_aa: CASSYWSGNEQFF

j_call: TRBJ1-6
d_call: .
clone_size: few
v_call: TRBV19
cdr3_nt: TGTGCCAGTAGTACAGGGATTTCCTATAATTCACCCCTCCACTTT
cdr3_aa: CASSTGISYNSPLHF

j_call: TRBJ2-7
d_call: .
clone_size: .
v_call: TRBV10-1
cdr3_nt: TGCGCCACGGCCGGGACAATGCAAGGGAGACCCTACGAGCAGTACTTC
cdr3_aa: CATAGTMQGRPYEQYF

j_call: TRBJ1-6
d_call: .
clone_size: .
v_call: TRBV10-2
cdr3_nt: TGCGCCAGCACCGACGGGGATTCACCCCTCCACTTT
cdr3_aa: CASTDGDSPLHF

j_call: TRBJ2-7
d_call: .
clone_size: once
v_call: TRBV7-8
cdr3_nt: TGTGCCAGCAGCTTATACAGGCGGCCTAACGAGCAGTACTTC
cdr3_aa: CASSLYRRPNEQYF

j_call: TRBJ2-3
d_call: .
clone_size: .
v_call: TRBV29-1
cdr3_nt: TGCAGCGTTGACCCATTTAGGGGTAGTGGCACAGATACGCAGTATTTT
cdr3_aa: CSVDPFRGSGTDTQYF

j_call: TRBJ2-4
d_call: TRBD2
clone_size: .
v_call: TRBV29-1
cdr3_nt: TGCAGCGTTCGCGGGGGGGCCAAAAACATTCAGTACTTC
cdr3_aa: CSVRGGAKNIQYF

j_call: TRBJ1-2
d_call: .
clone_size: .
v_call: TRBV29-1
cdr3_nt: TGCAGCGTTGAAGTAAGCGGGGGTGGTGGCTACACCTTC
cdr3_aa: CSVEVSGGGGYTF

j_call: TRBJ2-7
d_call: .
clone_size: .
v_call: TRBV29-1
cdr3_nt: TGCAGCGTCCTTGTTCCCCGGACTATGTACGAGCAGTACTTC
cdr3_aa: CSVLVPRTMYEQYF

j_call: TRBJ2-2
d_call: .
clone_size: .
v_call: TRBV6-1
cdr3_nt: TGTGCCAGCAGTGAAGCGCACAGGAGCGGGGAGCTGTTTTTT
cdr3_aa: CASSEAHRSGELFF

j_call: TRBJ1-2
d_call: .
clone_size: .
v_call: TRBV28
cdr3_nt: TGTGCCAGCAGGAACGACAACCAACCTGGCTACACCTTC
cdr3_aa: CASRNDNQPGYTF

j_call: TRBJ1-5
d_call: .
clone_size: .
v_call: TRBV7-8
cdr3_nt: TGTGCCAGCAGCGCCGACGGACAGCGCAATCAGCCCCAGCATTTT
cdr3_aa: CASSADGQRNQPQHF

j_call: TRBJ1-2
d_call: .
clone_size: .
v_call: TRBV30
cdr3_nt: TGTGCCTGGAGTGTGAGGGAGTATAACTATGGCTACACCTTC
cdr3_aa: CAWSVREYNYGYTF

j_call: TRBJ2-2
d_call: TRBD2
clone_size: once
v_call: TRBV18
cdr3_nt: TGTGCCAGCTCACCCTTGAGCGGGGGGTACACCGGGGAGCTGTTTTTT
cdr3_aa: CASSPLSGGYTGELFF

j_call: TRBJ2-2
d_call: .
clone_size: .
v_call: TRBV24-1
cdr3_nt: TGTGCCACCAGTGATTCGGGTGGGGGACTTATCGGGGAGCTGTTTTTT
cdr3_aa: CATSDSGGGLIGELFF

j_call: TRBJ2-2
d_call: TRBD2
clone_size: .
v_call: TRBV4-1
cdr3_nt: TGCGCCAGCAGCCCATTACTAGCGGGAGGGAACACCGGGGAGCTGTTTTTT
cdr3_aa: CASSPLLAGGNTGELFF

j_call: TRBJ2-7
d_call: .
clone_size: .
v_call: TRBV3-1/TRBV3-2
cdr3_nt: TGTGCCAGCAGAAACGGAGGGACGGACGAGCAGTACTTC
cdr3_aa: CASRNGGTDEQYF

j_call: TRBJ2-1
d_call: TRBD2
clone_size: .
v_call: TRBV15
cdr3_nt: TGTGCCACCAGCAGAGAATACCTAGCGGGAGGGGTAGTTTTCCATGAGCAGTTCTTC
cdr3_aa: CATSREYLAGGVVFHEQFF